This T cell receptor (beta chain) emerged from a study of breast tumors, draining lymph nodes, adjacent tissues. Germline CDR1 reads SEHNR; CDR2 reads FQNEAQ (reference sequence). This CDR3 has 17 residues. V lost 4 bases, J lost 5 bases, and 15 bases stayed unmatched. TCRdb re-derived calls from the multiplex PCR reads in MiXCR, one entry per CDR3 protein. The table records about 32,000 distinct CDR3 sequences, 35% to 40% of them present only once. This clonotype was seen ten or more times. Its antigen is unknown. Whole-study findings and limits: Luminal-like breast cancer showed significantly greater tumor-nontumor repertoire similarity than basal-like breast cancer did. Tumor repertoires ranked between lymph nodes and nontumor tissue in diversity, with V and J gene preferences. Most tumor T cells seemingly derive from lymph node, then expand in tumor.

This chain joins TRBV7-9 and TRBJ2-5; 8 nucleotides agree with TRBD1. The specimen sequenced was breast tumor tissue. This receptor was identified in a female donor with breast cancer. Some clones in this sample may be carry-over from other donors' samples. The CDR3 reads CASSSSPGQDPGETQYF. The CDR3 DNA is TGTGCCAGCAGCTCGAGCCCGGGACAGGACCCGGGGGAGACCCAGTACTTC.